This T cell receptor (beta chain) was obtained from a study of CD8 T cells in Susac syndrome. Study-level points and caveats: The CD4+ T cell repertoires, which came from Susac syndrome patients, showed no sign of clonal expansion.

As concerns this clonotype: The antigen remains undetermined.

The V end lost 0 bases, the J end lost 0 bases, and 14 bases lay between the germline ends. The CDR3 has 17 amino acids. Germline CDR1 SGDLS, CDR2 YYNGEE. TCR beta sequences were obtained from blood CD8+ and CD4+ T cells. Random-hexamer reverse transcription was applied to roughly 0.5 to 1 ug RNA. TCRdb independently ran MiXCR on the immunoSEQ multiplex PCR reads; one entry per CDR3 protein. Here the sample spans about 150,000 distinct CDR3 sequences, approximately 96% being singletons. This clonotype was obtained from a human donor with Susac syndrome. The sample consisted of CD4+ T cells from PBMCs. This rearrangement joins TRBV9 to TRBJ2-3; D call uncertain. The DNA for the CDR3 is TGTGCCAGCAGCGTAGGGGTACCAGGATCTAGCACAGATACGCAGTATTTT. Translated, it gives CASSVGVPGSSTDTQYF.